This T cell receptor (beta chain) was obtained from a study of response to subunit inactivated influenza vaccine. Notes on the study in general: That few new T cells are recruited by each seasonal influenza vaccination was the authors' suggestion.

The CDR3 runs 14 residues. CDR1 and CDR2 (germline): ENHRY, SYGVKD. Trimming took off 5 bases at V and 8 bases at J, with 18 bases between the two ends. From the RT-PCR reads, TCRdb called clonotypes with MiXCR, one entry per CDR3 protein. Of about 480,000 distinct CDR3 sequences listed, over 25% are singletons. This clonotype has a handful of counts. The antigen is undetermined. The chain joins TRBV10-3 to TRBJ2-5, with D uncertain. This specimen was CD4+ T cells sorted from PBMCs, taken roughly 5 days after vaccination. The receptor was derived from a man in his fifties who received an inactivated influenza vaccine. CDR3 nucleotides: TGTGCCATCAGTTCCTCCCGACAAGGTTCCACCCAGTACTTC. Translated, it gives CAISSSRQGSTQYF.